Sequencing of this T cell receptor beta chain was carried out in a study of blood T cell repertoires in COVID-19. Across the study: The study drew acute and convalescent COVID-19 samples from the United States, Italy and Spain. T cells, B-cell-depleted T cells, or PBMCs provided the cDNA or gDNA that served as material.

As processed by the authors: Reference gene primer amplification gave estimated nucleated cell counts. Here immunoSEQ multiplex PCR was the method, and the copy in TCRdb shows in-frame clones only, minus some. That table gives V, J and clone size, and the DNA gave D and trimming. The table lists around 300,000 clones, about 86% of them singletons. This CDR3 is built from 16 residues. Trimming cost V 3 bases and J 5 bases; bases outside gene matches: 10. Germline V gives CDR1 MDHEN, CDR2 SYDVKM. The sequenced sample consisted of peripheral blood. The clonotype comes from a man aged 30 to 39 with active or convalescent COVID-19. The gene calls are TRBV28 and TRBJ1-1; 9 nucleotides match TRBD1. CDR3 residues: CASSFGDRELRTEAFF. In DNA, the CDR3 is TGTGCCAGCAGTTTTGGGGACAGGGAATTACGGACTGAAGCTTTCTTT. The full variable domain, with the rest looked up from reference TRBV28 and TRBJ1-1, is DVKVTQSSRYLVKRTGEKVFLECVQDMDHENMFWYRQDPGLGLRLIYFSYDVKMKEKGDIPEGYSVSREKKERFSLILESASTNQTSMYLCASSFGDRELRTEAFFGQGTRLTVV.